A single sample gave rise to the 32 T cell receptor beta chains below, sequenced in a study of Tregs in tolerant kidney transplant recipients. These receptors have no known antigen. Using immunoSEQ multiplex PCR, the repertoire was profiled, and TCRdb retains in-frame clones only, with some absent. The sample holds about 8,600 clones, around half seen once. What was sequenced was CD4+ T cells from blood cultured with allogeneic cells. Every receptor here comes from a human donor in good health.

In DNA, the CDR3 is TGTGCTAGTGGGACCCTGGCGGGAGGATTTACCGGGGAGCTGTTTTTT. As protein: CASGTLAGGFTGELFF. The chain links TRBV12-5 to TRBJ2-2, with TRBD2 identical over 8 bases. Germline CDR1 reads LGHNT; CDR2 reads FRNRAP. Trimming removed 6 bases from V and 5 bases from J; junction bases left unmatched: 11. The CDR3 is made up of 16 amino acids.

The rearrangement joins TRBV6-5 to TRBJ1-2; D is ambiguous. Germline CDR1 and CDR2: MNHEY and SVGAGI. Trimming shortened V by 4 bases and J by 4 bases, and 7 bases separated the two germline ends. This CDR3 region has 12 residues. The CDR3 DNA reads TGTGCCAGCAGTTTACTGGGCTATGGCTACACCTTC. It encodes CASSLLGYGYTF.

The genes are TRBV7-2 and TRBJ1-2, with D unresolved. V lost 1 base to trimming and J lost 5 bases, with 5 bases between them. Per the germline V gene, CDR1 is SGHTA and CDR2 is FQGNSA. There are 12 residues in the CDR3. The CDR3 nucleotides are TGTGCCAGCAGCTTAGTCCGGTATGGCTACACCTTC. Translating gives CASSLVRYGYTF. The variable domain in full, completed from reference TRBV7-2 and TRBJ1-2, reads GAGVSQSPSNKVTEKGKDVELRCDPISGHTALYWYRQSLGQGLEFLIYFQGNSAPDKSGLPSDRFSAERTGGSVSTLTIQRTQQEDSAVYLCASSLVRYGYTFGSGTRLTVV.

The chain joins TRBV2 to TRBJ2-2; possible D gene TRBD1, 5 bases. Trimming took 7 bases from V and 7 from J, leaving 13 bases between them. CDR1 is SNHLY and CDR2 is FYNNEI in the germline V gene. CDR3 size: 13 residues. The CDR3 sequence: CASTGEGDGELFF. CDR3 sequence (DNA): TGTGCCAGCACTGGGGAAGGGGACGGGGAGCTGTTTTTT.

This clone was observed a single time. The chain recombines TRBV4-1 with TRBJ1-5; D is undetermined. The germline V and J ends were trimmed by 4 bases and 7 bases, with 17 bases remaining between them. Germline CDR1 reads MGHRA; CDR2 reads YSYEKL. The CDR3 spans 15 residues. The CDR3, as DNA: TGCGCCAGCAGCCCCCGCGGCGGGCTTTTACAGCCCCAGCATTTT. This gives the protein CASSPRGGLLQPQHF.

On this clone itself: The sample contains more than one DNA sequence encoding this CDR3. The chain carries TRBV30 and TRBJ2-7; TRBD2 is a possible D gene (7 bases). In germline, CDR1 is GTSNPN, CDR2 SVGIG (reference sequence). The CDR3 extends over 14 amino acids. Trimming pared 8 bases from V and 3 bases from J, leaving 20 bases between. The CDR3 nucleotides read TGTGCCCGGGCCGGGCGAGGGGGGGACTACGAGCAGTACTTC. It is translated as CARAGRGGDYEQYF.

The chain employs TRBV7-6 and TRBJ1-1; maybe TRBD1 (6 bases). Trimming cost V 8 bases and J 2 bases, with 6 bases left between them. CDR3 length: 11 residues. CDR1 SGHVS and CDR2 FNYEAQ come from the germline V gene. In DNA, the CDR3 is TGTGCCAGCGGGGGCAACACTGAAGCTTTCTTT. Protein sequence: CASGGNTEAFF.

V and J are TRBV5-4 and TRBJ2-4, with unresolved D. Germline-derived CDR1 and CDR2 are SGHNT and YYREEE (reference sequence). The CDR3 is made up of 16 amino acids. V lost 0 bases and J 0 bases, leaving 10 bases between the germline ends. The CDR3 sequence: CASSLGGAIAKNIQYF. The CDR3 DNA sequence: TGTGCCAGCAGCTTGGGTGGCGCTATAGCCAAAAACATTCAGTACTTC.

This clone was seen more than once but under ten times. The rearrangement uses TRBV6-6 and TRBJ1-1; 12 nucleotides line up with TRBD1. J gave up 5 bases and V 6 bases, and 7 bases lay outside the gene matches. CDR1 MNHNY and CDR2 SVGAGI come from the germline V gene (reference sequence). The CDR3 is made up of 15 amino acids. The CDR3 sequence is CASSYGTGGGTEAFF. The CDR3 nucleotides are TGTGCCAGCAGCTACGGGACAGGGGGCGGTACTGAAGCTTTCTTT.

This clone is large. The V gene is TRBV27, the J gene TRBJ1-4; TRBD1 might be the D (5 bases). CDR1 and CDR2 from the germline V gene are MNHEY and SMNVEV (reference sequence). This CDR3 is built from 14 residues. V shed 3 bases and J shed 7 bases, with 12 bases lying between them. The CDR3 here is CASSFAGRAEKLFF. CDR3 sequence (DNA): TGTGCCAGCAGTTTTGCGGGGCGGGCTGAAAAACTGTTTTTT.

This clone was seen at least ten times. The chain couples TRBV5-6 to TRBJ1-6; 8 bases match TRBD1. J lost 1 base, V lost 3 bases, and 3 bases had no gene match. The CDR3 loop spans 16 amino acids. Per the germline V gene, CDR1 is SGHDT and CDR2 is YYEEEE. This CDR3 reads CASSSTGGSYNSPLHF. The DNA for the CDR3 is TGTGCCAGCAGCTCAACAGGGGGTTCCTATAATTCACCCCTCCACTTT.

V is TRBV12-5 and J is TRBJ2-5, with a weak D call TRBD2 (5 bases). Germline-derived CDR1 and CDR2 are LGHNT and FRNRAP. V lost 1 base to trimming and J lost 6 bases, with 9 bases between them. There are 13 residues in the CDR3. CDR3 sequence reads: CASGLAEVKTQYF. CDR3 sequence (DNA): TGTGCTAGTGGTTTGGCGGAGGTAAAGACCCAGTACTTC.

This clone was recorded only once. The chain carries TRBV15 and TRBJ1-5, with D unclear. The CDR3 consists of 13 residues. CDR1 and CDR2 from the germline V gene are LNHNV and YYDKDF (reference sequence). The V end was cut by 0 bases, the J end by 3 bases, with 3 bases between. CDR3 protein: CATSRDLNQPQHF. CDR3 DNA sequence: TGTGCCACCAGCAGAGATCTCAATCAGCCCCAGCATTTT.

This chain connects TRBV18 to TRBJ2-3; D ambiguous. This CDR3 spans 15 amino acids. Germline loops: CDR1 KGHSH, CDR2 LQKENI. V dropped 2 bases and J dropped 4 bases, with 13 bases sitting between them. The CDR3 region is CASSPIGQRPDTQYF. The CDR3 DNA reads TGTGCCAGCTCACCAATAGGGCAGAGACCAGATACGCAGTATTTT. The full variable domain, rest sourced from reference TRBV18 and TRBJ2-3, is NAGVMQNPRHLVRRRGQEARLRCSPMKGHSHVYWYRQLPEEGLKFMVYLQKENIIDESGMPKERFSAEFPKEGPSILRIQQVVRGDSAAYFCASSPIGQRPDTQYFGPGTRLTVL.

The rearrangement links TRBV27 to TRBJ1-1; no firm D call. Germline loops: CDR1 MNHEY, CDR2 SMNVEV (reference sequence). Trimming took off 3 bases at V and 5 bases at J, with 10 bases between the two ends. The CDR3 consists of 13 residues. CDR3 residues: CASSFRVGTEAFF. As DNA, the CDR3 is TGTGCCAGCAGTTTTAGGGTTGGGACTGAAGCTTTCTTT.

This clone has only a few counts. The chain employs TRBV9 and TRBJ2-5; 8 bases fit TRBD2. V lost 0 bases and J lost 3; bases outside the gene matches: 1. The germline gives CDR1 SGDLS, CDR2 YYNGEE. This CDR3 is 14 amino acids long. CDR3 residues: CASSVALAEETQYF. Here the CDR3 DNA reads TGTGCCAGCAGCGTAGCACTAGCGGAAGAGACCCAGTACTTC. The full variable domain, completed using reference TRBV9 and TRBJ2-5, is DSGVTQTPKHLITATGQRVTLRCSPRSGDLSVYWYQQSLDQGLQFLIQYYNGEERAKGNILERFSAQQFPDLHSELNLSSLELGDSALYFCASSVALAEETQYFGPGTRLLVL.

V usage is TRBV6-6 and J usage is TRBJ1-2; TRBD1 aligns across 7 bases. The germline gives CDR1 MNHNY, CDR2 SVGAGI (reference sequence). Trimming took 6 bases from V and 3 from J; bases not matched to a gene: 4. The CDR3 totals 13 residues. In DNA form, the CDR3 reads TGTGCCAGCAGCCGAGACAGGGACTATGGCTACACCTTC. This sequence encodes CASSRDRDYGYTF.

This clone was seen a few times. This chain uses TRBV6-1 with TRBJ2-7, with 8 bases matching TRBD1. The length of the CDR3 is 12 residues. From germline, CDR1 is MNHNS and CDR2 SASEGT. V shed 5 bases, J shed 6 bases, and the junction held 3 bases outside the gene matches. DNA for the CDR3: TGTGCCAGCAGTAGGACAGGGATCGAGCAGTACTTC. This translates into CASSRTGIEQYF.

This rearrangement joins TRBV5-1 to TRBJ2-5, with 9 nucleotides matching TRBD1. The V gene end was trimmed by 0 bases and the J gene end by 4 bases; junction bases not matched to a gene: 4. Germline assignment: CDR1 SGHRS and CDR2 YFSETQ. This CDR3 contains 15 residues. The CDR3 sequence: CASSLAGQGGETQYF. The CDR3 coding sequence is TGCGCCAGCAGCTTGGCGGGACAGGGTGGAGAGACCCAGTACTTC.

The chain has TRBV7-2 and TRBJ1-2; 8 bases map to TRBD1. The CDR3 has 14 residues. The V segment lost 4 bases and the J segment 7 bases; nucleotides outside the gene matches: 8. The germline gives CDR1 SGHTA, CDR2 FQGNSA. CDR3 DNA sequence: TGTGCCAGCAGCTCCGGACAGGGAGGGAGTGGCTACACCTTC. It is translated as CASSSGQGGSGYTF.

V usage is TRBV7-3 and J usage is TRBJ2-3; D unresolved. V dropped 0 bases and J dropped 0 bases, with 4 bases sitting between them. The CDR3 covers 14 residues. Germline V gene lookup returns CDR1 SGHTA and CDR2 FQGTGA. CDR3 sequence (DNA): TGTGCCAGCAGCTTAACGTTGAGCACAGATACGCAGTATTTT. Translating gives CASSLTLSTDTQYF.

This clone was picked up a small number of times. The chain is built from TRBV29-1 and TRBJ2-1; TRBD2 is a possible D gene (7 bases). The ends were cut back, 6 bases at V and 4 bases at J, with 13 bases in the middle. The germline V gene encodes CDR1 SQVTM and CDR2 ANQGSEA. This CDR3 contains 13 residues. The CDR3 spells CSVRRGPYNEQFF. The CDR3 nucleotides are TGCAGCGTAAGGCGGGGGCCGTACAATGAGCAGTTCTTC.

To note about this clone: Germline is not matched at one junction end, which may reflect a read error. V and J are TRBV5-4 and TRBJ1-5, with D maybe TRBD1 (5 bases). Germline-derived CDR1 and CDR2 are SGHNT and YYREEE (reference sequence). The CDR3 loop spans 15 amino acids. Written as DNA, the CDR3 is TGCGCCAGCAGCCAAGAAAGGGGCGGCAATCAGCCCCAGCATTTT. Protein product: CASSQERGGNQPQHF.

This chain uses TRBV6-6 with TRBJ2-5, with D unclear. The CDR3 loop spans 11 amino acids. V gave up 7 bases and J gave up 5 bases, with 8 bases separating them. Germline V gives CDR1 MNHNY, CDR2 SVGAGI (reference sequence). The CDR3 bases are TGTGCCAGCACGCGAGCTGAGACCCAGTACTTC. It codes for CASTRAETQYF.

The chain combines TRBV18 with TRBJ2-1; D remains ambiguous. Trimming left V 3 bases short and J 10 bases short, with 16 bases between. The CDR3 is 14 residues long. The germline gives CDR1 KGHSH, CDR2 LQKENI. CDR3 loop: CASSPGRTLSEQFF. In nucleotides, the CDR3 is TGTGCCAGCTCACCCGGCCGCACCCTATCAGAGCAGTTCTTC.

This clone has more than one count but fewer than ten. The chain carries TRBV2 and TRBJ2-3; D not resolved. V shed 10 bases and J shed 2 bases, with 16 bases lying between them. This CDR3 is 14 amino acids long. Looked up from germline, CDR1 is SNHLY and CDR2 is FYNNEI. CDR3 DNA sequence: TGTGCCAACCTAAGACTTACCATCACAGATACGCAGTATTTT. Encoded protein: CANLRLTITDTQYF.

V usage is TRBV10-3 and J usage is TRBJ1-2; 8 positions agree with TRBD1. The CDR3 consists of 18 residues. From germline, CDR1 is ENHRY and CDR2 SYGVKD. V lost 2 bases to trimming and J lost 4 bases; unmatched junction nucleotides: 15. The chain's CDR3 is CAISEPRVRGRFSYGYTF. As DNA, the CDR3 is TGTGCCATCAGTGAGCCGCGTGTCAGGGGGCGCTTCAGCTATGGCTACACCTTC.

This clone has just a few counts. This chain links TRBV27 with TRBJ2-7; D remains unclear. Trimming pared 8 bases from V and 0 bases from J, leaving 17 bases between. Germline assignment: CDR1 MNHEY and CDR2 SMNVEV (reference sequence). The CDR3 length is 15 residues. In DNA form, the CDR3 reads TGTGCCAGCCCAACAGAGCCAACGTCCTCCTACGAGCAGTACTTC. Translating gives CASPTEPTSSYEQYF.

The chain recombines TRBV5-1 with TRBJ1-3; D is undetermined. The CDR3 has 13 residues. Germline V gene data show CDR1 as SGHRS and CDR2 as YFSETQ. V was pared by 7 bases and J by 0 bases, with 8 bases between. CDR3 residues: CASRQSSGNTIYF. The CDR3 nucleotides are TGCGCCAGCCGGCAGAGCTCTGGAAACACCATATATTTT.

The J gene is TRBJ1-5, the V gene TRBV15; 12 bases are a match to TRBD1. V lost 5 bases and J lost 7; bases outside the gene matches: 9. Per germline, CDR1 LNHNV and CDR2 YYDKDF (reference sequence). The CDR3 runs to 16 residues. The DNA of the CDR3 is TGTGCCACCAGCGGATCGGGACAGGGGGCGAGGCAGCCCCAGCATTTT. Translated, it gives CATSGSGQGARQPQHF.

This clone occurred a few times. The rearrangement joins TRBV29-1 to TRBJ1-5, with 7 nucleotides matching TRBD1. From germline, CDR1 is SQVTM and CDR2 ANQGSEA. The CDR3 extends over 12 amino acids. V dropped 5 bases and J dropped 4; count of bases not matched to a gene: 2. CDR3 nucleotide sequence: TGCAGCGTTAAGGACAGGAATCAGCCCCAGCATTTT. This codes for CSVKDRNQPQHF.

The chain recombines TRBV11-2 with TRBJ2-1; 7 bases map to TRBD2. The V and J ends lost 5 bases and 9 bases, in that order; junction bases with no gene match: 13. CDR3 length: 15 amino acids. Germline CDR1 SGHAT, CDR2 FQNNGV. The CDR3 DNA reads TGTGCCAGCAGCCGACCACTAGAAGGGAGGGTTGAGCAGTTCTTC. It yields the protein CASSRPLEGRVEQFF.